This TCR beta chain is drawn from a study of cytomegalovirus exposure and HLA in healthy donors. Turning to the study itself: Of around 410 genotyped donors, roughly 76% grouped in the Caucasian-associated ancestry cluster.

For this clone: Its antigen is unidentified.

Donors were nominally healthy when sampled, though unrecorded immune exposures were likely. Study observations and caveats: The authors later found most CMV-associated TCR beta chains appeared HLA-restricted. Being productive about 87% or about 30% of the time was typical of most TCR beta V segments in an earlier analysis.

It was with 60 Vbeta and 13 Jbeta primers that the PCR ran. TCRdb's copy holds only in-frame clones and misses some; the assay was immunoSEQ multiplex PCR. This table lists around 97,000 clones. This CDR3 is 15 amino acids long. The V gene lost 6 bases and the J gene lost 2 bases, with 13 bases spanning the gap. Germline V gene sequence: CDR1 KGHSH, CDR2 LQKENI. The receptor's source is a man aged 35 to 55 in good health and CMV-seronegative. Specimen: PBMCs. The rearrangement uses TRBV18 and TRBJ1-4, with D tentatively TRBD1 (6 bases). CDR3 in amino acids: CASSDPGDTNEKLFF. Here the CDR3 DNA reads TGTGCCAGCTCGGACCCAGGGGATACTAATGAAAAACTGTTTTTT.